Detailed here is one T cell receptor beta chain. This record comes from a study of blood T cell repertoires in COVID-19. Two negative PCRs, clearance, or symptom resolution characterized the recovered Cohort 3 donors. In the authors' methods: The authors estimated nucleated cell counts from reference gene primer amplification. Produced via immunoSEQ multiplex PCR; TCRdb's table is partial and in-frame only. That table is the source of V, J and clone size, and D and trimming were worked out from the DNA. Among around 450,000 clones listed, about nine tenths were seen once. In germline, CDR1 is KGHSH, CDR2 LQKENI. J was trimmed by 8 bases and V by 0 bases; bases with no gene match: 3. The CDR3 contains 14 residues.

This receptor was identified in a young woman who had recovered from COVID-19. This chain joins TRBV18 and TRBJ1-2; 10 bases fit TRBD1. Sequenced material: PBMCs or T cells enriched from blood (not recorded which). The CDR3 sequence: CASSPPGTGDGYTF. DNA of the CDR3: TGTGCCAGCTCACCACCGGGGACAGGGGACGGCTACACCTTC.